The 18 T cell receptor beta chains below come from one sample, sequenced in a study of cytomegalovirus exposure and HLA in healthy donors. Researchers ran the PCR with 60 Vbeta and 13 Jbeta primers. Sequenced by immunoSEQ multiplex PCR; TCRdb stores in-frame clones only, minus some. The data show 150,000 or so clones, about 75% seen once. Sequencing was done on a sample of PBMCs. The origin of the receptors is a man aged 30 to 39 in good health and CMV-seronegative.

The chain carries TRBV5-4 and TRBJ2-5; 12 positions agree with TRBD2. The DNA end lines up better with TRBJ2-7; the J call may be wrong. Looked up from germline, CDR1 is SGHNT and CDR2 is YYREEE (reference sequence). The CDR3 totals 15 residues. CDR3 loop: CASSLSLAGGYEQYF. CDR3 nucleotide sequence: TGTGCCAGCAGCTTGTCACTAGCGGGAGGATACGAGCAGTACTTC.

The CDR3 reads CASRLVEPSDGELFF. The CDR3 DNA follows: TGTGCCAGCCGCCTCGTCGAACCGAGCGACGGGGAGCTGTTTTTT. This sequence joins TRBV28 and TRBJ2-2; no clear D gene. Germline V lookup: CDR1 MDHEN, CDR2 SYDVKM. CDR3 length: 15 amino acids. The V end was cut by 8 bases, the J end by 7 bases, with 20 bases between.

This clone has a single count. The CDR3 protein is CASRAVGQRASPLHF. Here the CDR3 DNA reads TGTGCCAGCAGGGCGGTGGGACAAAGGGCCTCACCCCTCCACTTT. The rearrangement links TRBV27 to TRBJ1-6; perhaps TRBD1 as D (6 bases). Trimming removed 6 bases from V and 10 bases from J, with 19 bases in between. CDR1 and CDR2 (germline): MNHEY, SMNVEV (reference sequence). The CDR3 runs to 15 residues.

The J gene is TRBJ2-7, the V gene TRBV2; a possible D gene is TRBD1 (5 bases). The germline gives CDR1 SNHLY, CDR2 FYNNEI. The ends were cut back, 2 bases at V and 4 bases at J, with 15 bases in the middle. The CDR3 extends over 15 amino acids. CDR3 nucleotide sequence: TGTGCCAGCAGTGAACAAGGACACCGGACGTACGAGCAGTACTTC. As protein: CASSEQGHRTYEQYF. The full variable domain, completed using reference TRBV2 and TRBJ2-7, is EPEVTQTPSHQVTQMGQEVILRCVPISNHLYFYWYRQILGQKVEFLVSFYNNEISEKSEIFDDQFSVERPDGSNFTLKIRSTKLEDSAMYFCASSEQGHRTYEQYFGPGTRLTVT.

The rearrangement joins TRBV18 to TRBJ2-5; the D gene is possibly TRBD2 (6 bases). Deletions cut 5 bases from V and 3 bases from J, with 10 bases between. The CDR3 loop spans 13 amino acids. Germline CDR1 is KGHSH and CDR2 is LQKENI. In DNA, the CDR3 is TGTGCCAGCTCAACTGGGACTGAAGAGACCCAGTACTTC. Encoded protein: CASSTGTEETQYF.

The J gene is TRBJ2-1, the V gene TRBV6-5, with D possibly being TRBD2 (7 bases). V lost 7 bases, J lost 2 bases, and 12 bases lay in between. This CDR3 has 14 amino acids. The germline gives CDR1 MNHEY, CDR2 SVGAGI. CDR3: CASTDGGPYNEQFF. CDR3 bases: TGTGCCAGCACCGACGGGGGGCCCTACAATGAGCAGTTCTTC.

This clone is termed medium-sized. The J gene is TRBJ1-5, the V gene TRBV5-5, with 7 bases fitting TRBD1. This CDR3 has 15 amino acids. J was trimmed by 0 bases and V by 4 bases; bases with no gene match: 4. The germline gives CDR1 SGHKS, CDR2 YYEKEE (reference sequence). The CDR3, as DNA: TGTGCCAGCAGCCTGACAGGGATTAGCAATCAGCCCCAGCATTTT. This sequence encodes CASSLTGISNQPQHF.

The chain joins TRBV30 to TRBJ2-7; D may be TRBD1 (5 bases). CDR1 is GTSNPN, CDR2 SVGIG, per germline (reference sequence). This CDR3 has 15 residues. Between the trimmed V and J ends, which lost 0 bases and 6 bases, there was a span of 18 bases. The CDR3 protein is CAWSVIRQYYLEQYF. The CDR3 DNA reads TGTGCCTGGAGTGTCATCCGACAGTACTATCTCGAGCAGTACTTC.

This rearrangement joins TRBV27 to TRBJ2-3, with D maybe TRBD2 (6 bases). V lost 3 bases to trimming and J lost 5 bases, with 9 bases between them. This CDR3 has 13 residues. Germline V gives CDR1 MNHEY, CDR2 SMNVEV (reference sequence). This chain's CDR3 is CASSFLGGDTQYF. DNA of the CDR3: TGTGCCAGCAGTTTTCTCGGGGGAGATACGCAGTATTTT.

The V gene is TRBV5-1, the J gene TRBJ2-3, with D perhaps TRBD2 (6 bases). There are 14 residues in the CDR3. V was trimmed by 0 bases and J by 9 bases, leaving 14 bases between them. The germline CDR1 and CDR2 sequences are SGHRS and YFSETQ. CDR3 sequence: CASSLELAEGTQYF. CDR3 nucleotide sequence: TGCGCCAGCAGCTTGGAACTAGCAGAGGGCACGCAGTATTTT.

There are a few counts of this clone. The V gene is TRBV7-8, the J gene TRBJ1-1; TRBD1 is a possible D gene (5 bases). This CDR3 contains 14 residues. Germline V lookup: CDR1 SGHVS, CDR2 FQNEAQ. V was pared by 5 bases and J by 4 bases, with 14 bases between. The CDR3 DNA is TGTGCCAGCAGCCCCCCACCCCAGGGCACTGAAGCTTTCTTT. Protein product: CASSPPPQGTEAFF. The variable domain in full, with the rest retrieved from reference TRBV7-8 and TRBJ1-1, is GAGVSQSPRYKVAKRGQDVALRCDPISGHVSLFWYQQALGQGPEFLTYFQNEAQLDKSGLPSDRFFAERPEGSVSTLKIQRTQQEDSAVYLCASSPPPQGTEAFFGQGTRLTVV.

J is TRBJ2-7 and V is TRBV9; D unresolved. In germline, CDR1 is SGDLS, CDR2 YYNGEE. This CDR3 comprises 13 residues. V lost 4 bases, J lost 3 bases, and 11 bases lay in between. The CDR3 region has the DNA TGTGCCAGCAGCCCGAACATTCACTACGAGCAGTACTTC. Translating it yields CASSPNIHYEQYF.

CDR3 amino acids: CASGRTGPAFF. CDR3 sequence (DNA): TGTGCCAGCGGACGGACAGGACCCGCTTTCTTT. This chain connects TRBV7-9 to TRBJ1-1; 7 bases fit TRBD1. CDR3 size: 11 residues. The V gene end was trimmed by 8 bases and the J gene end by 11 bases; junction bases not matched to a gene: 8. Germline V gene sequence: CDR1 SEHNR, CDR2 FQNEAQ (reference sequence).

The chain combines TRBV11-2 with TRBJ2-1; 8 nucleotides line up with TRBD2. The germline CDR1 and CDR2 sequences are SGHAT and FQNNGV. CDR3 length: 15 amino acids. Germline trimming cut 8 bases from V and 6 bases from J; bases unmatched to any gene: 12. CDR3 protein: CASGGPGTRSNEQFF. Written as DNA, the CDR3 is TGTGCCAGCGGAGGCCCCGGGACTAGGTCCAATGAGCAGTTCTTC.

Here the CDR3 reads CASRRGLAGWETQYF. In nucleotides, the CDR3 is TGTGCCAGCAGACGGGGACTAGCGGGGTGGGAGACCCAGTACTTC. V is TRBV7-9 and J is TRBJ2-5; 13 positions agree with TRBD2. The germline CDR1 and CDR2 sequences are SEHNR and FQNEAQ (reference sequence). This CDR3 region has 15 residues. V lost 6 bases, J lost 5 bases, and 6 bases stayed unmatched.

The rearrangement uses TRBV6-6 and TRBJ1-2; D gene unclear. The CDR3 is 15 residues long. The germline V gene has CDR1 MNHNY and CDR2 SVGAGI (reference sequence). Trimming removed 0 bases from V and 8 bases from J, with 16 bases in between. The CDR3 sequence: CASSYSRAPGGGYTF. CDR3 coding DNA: TGTGCCAGCAGTTACTCGAGGGCTCCAGGCGGGGGCTACACCTTC.

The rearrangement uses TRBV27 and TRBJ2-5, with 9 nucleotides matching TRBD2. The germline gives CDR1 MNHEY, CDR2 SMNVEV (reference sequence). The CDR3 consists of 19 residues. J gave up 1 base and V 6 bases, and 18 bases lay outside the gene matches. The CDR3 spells CASSPGTSFPPPSQETQYF. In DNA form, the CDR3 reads TGTGCCAGCAGCCCCGGGACTAGCTTCCCCCCGCCCTCCCAAGAGACCCAGTACTTC.

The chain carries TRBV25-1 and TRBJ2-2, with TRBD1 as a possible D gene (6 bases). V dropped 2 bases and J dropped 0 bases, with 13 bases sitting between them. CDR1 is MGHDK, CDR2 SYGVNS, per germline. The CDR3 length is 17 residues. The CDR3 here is CASSEPYTGPNTGELFF. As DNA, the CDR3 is TGTGCCAGCAGTGAACCCTACACAGGGCCGAACACCGGGGAGCTGTTTTTT.